This T cell receptor beta chain stems from a study of CD8+ T cells in alopecia areata. V was pared by 1 base and J by 5 bases, with 14 bases between. There are 15 residues in the CDR3. The germline V gene encodes CDR1 SGHNT and CDR2 YENEEA. Treatment denoted: oral pan-JAK inhibitor, 5-10 mg twice daily. The sequencing template was cDNA reverse transcribed from extracted RNA. Generated by immunoSEQ multiplex PCR, the TCRdb table keeps only in-frame clones and is missing some. Here the sample spans 150,000 to 200,000 clones, 60% being singletons. The sequencing used CD4+ T cells sorted from blood, collected at week 24, from a patient treated with tofacitinib. The rearrangement links TRBV11-3 to TRBJ1-1; tentative D call: TRBD1 (6 bases). The TCR originated in a human donor with alopecia areata. DNA for the CDR3: TGTGCCAGCAGCTTAGGGGTCGGCAGGGGAACTGAAGCTTTCTTT. Translating gives CASSLGVGRGTEAFF.